This TCR beta chain is from a study of post-analysis software for immune sequencing data. Unique molecular identifiers were present in the TCR beta cDNA libraries. A population of 1 to 10 million T cells gave rise to roughly 0.5 million cDNA molecules. TCRdb re-called the PCR reads through MiXCR, storing one row per CDR3 protein. The data contain fewer than 600,000 distinct CDR3 sequences, around 40% of them seen just once; the ten biggest clones take up over 10%. This clonotype was observed a few times. Its matching antigen is unknown. This CDR3 spans 19 amino acids. V gave up 7 bases and J gave up 1 base; unmatched junction bases: 14. Germline CDR1 is ENHRY and CDR2 is SYGVKD. Notes on the study in general: In patients, about 5 TRBV segments were more frequent than in controls, with TRBV5-6, TRBV5-1 and TRBV20-1 among them. Co-batched samples clustered tightly together by F measure. Patients with multiple sclerosis recorded significantly lower normalized Chao1 diversity than controls, the study found.

The receptor was isolated from a girl aged 5 to 17 with multiple sclerosis. The sample was blood. The genes are TRBV10-3 and TRBJ2-1; 12 positions match TRBD2. The CDR3 spells CAITPTSGSAQGSYNEQFF. In DNA form, the CDR3 reads TGTGCCATCACACCGACTAGCGGGAGTGCTCAAGGGTCCTACAATGAGCAGTTCTTC.